Following are 32 T cell receptor beta chains from one sample sequenced in a study of T cells in Graves' hyperthyroidism and ophthalmopathy. There were TCR beta CDR3 regions amplified from RNA transcripts. HTBI primers were employed in a first-round RT-PCR of the TCR CDR3. A single record per CDR3 protein comes from TCRdb applying MiXCR to the multiplex PCR reads. The top ten clones hold around 30% of a sample with approximately 380,000 distinct CDR3 sequences, about an eighth of them seen once. The sequencing sample was made of blood. These receptors were obtained from a man aged 50 to 59 with Graves' ophthalmopathy.

This clonotype appeared many times. This chain joins TRBV6-1 and TRBJ2-2; possibly TRBD1 for D (6 bases). The germline gives CDR1 MNHNS, CDR2 SASEGT. CDR3 length: 14 residues. Trimming took off 8 bases at V and 1 base at J, with 11 bases between the two ends. CDR3 residues: CASQKTGNTGELFF. The CDR3 coding sequence is TGTGCCAGCCAGAAGACAGGGAACACCGGGGAGCTGTTTTTT.

This clonotype was detected a few times. J is TRBJ2-7 and V is TRBV28; D is perhaps TRBD2 (5 bases). Trimming removed 5 bases at V and 2 bases at J, with 16 bases between. This CDR3 is built from 15 residues. Germline assignment: CDR1 MDHEN and CDR2 SYDVKM. CDR3 DNA: TGTGCCAGCAGTCCCCAAGCGGAGCCCCCCTACGAGCAGTACTTC. It is translated as CASSPQAEPPYEQYF. The variable domain in full, with the rest retrieved from reference TRBV28 and TRBJ2-7, is DVKVTQSSRYLVKRTGEKVFLECVQDMDHENMFWYRQDPGLGLRLIYFSYDVKMKEKGDIPEGYSVSREKKERFSLILESASTNQTSMYLCASSPQAEPPYEQYFGPGTRLTVT.

This clonotype appeared many times. This chain joins TRBV18 and TRBJ2-1, with 9 bases fitting TRBD2. The germline CDR1 and CDR2 sequences are KGHSH and LQKENI. The CDR3 has 14 amino acids. The ends lost 9 bases at V and 5 bases at J; junction bases unmatched: 8. The DNA of the CDR3 is TGTGCCAGTACCAGACTAGCGGAGAACAATGAGCAGTTCTTC. This gives the protein CASTRLAENNEQFF.

This clonotype was recorded at least ten times. This chain links TRBV6-1 with TRBJ1-1, with D possibly being TRBD1 (5 bases). With 4 bases removed from V and 6 bases from J, the gap between germline ends came to 12 bases. The CDR3 runs to 13 residues. Germline-derived CDR1 and CDR2 are MNHNS and SASEGT. The DNA for the CDR3 is TGTGCCAGCAGTGGGACACCCACCGCTGAAGCTTTCTTT. This sequence encodes CASSGTPTAEAFF.

This clonotype was observed a handful of times. The chain has TRBV15 and TRBJ1-2, with D perhaps matching TRBD1 (5 bases). The V end was cut by 1 base, the J end by 4 bases, with 10 bases between. Germline-derived CDR1 and CDR2 are LNHNV and YYDKDF (reference sequence). This CDR3 has 14 residues. CDR3 DNA: TGTGCCACCAGCAGAGCCAGGGAGGGCTATGGCTACACCTTC. This encodes CATSRAREGYGYTF.

This clonotype was seen many times. This chain uses TRBV5-1 with TRBJ2-3; 8 positions match TRBD2. CDR1 and CDR2 from the germline V gene are SGHRS and YFSETQ. The J segment lost 5 bases and the V segment lost 0 bases, leaving 8 bases of the junction unmatched. The CDR3 is 16 residues long. CDR3 residues: CASSLGSGIDQDTQYF. CDR3 DNA sequence: TGCGCCAGCAGCTTGGGTAGCGGGATCGATCAAGATACGCAGTATTTT.

This clonotype was counted at least ten times. The chain has TRBV7-6 and TRBJ2-5; 7 bases agree with TRBD2. CDR3 length equals 18 residues. Germline V gives CDR1 SGHVS, CDR2 FNYEAQ. With V trimmed by 1 base and J by 0 bases, 11 bases remained unmatched. In DNA form, the CDR3 reads TGTGCCAGCAGCTTAGATCACAAGCGGGATGCGTACCAAGAGACCCAGTACTTC. It specifies CASSLDHKRDAYQETQYF.

V gene TRBV4-1 combines with J gene TRBJ2-1; 9 nucleotides align to TRBD2. The V and J ends lost 4 bases and 7 bases, in that order; junction bases with no gene match: 11. Germline values: CDR1 MGHRA, CDR2 YSYEKL. There are 16 residues in the CDR3. The CDR3 loop reads CASSPTGTSLVNEQFF. CDR3 sequence (DNA): TGCGCCAGCAGCCCGACCGGGACTAGCCTGGTAAATGAGCAGTTCTTC.

This clonotype was detected a few times. This CDR3 is CSARAPGKRVSNEQFF. CDR3 DNA sequence: TGCAGTGCTAGAGCCCCAGGGAAGCGCGTCTCCAATGAGCAGTTCTTC. This chain connects TRBV20-1 to TRBJ2-1; tentative D call: TRBD1 (5 bases). V shed 1 base and J shed 6 bases, with 19 bases lying between them. This CDR3 is built from 16 residues. From germline, CDR1 is DFQATT and CDR2 SNEGSKA (reference sequence).

This clonotype came up many times. V and J are TRBV2 and TRBJ2-5; the D call may be TRBD1 or TRBD2 (6 bases each). Germline assignment: CDR1 SNHLY and CDR2 FYNNEI. V lost 7 bases and J lost 1, with 10 bases in between. The CDR3 covers 13 residues. The CDR3 bases are TGTGCCAGCATGGGGGGCTCCCAAGAGACCCAGTACTTC. Its protein is CASMGGSQETQYF.

This clonotype occurred many times. J is TRBJ2-1 and V is TRBV27; the D gene is possibly TRBD2 (5 bases). The germline V gene encodes CDR1 MNHEY and CDR2 SMNVEV (reference sequence). The CDR3 totals 14 residues. Trimming stripped 3 bases from V and 5 bases from J, with 11 bases between. The CDR3 sequence: CASSFYGGHNEQFF. The CDR3 DNA reads as TGTGCCAGCAGTTTCTATGGAGGCCACAATGAGCAGTTCTTC.

This clonotype was counted ten times or more. The chain uses TRBV3-1 and TRBJ2-7; TRBD2 agrees at 8 bases. V shed 1 base, J shed 0 bases, and the junction held 2 bases outside the gene matches. CDR1 is LGHDT, CDR2 YNNKEL, per germline (reference sequence). This CDR3 has 15 amino acids. CDR3 sequence reads: CASSQVGRASYEQYF. The CDR3 DNA is TGTGCCAGCAGCCAAGTCGGGAGGGCCTCCTACGAGCAGTACTTC.

In its sample, this clonotype was seen once. The V and J genes are TRBV27 and TRBJ1-4, with D possibly TRBD1 on 6 matching bases. The V end was cut by 6 bases, the J end by 4 bases, with 12 bases between. The germline V gene encodes CDR1 MNHEY and CDR2 SMNVEV (reference sequence). This CDR3 contains 14 residues. For the CDR3, the DNA is TGTGCCAGCAGACAGGGTCTGAATAATGAAAAACTGTTTTTT. Its protein is CASRQGLNNEKLFF.

This clonotype was seen many times. J is TRBJ2-1 and V is TRBV7-2, with 7 bases identical to TRBD1. This CDR3 contains 15 residues. CDR1 SGHTA and CDR2 FQGNSA come from the germline V gene. V lost 6 bases and J lost 3; bases outside the gene matches: 8. In DNA, the CDR3 is TGTGCCAGCAGTGCCCCGTGGGACAGCTACAATGAGCAGTTCTTC. Amino acids: CASSAPWDSYNEQFF.

This chain's CDR3 is CASHTGGGPSYEQYF. CDR3 DNA: TGTGCCAGCCACACCGGTGGGGGCCCTTCCTACGAGCAGTACTTC. The V call is TRBV5-6, the J call TRBJ2-7; TRBD1 might be the D (6 bases). This CDR3 comprises 15 residues. The germline gives CDR1 SGHDT, CDR2 YYEEEE. V was clipped by 7 bases and J by 1 base, with 18 bases between them.

This clonotype was picked up one time. The chain links TRBV6-4 to TRBJ1-5, with D uncertain. This CDR3 spans 13 amino acids. CDR1 MRHNA and CDR2 SNTAGT come from the germline V gene. Trimming took 8 bases from V and 11 from J, leaving 19 bases between them. The CDR3 bases are TGTGCCAGCCGTCCCCAAGCCCGACTCGCCCAGCATTTT. Translating gives CASRPQARLAQHF.

This rearrangement joins TRBV11-2 to TRBJ2-4, with a tentative D call TRBD2 (6 bases). Germline-derived CDR1 and CDR2 are SGHAT and FQNNGV. The CDR3 has 13 residues. Trimming took off 5 bases at V and 9 bases at J, with 14 bases between the two ends. This CDR3 reads CASSEAPEGIQYF. In DNA, the CDR3 is TGTGCCAGCAGCGAAGCCCCGGAGGGCATTCAGTACTTC.

This clonotype was recorded a few times. The V and J genes are TRBV7-4 and TRBJ1-3; D unclear. Germline lookup yields CDR1 SGHVT and CDR2 SQSDAQ. V lost 5 bases, J lost 4 bases, and 9 bases lay in between. CDR3 length: 13 residues. The CDR3 reads CASSVERGNTIYF. Here the CDR3 DNA reads TGTGCCAGCAGCGTGGAACGGGGAAACACCATATATTTT.

This clonotype was counted many times. V usage is TRBV3-1 and J usage is TRBJ2-7; TRBD2 might be the D (5 bases). Germline V gene data show CDR1 as LGHDT and CDR2 as YNNKEL (reference sequence). V lost 2 bases, J lost 6 bases, and 8 bases lay in between. This CDR3 contains 12 residues. The CDR3 DNA follows: TGTGCCAGCAGCCAACCGGGAAGCGAGCAGTACTTC. Translation: CASSQPGSEQYF.

This clonotype was observed at least ten times. The chain recombines TRBV20-1 with TRBJ2-5; TRBD1 is a possible D gene (5 bases). The germline V gene encodes CDR1 DFQATT and CDR2 SNEGSKA (reference sequence). V lost 2 bases to trimming and J lost 2 bases, with 12 bases between them. The CDR3 contains 14 residues. CDR3 in DNA: TGCAGTGCTAGACAAAAAACAGGTCAAGAGACCCAGTACTTC. Its translation: CSARQKTGQETQYF.

This clonotype was detected only once. This chain joins TRBV10-3 and TRBJ2-5; D might be TRBD1 or TRBD2, each matching 5 bases. Trimming left V 7 bases short and J 5 bases short, with 20 bases between. Germline CDR1 reads ENHRY; CDR2 reads SYGVKD. The CDR3 spans 15 residues. CDR3 in DNA: TGTGCCATCATGAGGGGCCGCGCGAATTTGGAGACCCAGTACTTC. Translating it yields CAIMRGRANLETQYF.

Many counts were recorded for this clonotype. The V and J genes are TRBV15 and TRBJ1-5, with D possibly TRBD1 on 5 matching bases. V was trimmed by 9 bases and J by 4 bases, leaving 16 bases between them. CDR1 and CDR2 from the germline V gene are LNHNV and YYDKDF (reference sequence). The CDR3 runs to 14 residues. The CDR3 nucleotides read TGTGCCACGTCACGAGACAGTTCAAATCAGCCCCAGCATTTT. This codes for CATSRDSSNQPQHF.

This clonotype was counted ten times or more. This chain uses TRBV5-1 with TRBJ1-1, with D possibly TRBD1 on 5 matching bases. This CDR3 spans 14 amino acids. Trimming took off 0 bases at V and 2 bases at J, with 8 bases between the two ends. Germline loops: CDR1 SGHRS, CDR2 YFSETQ. CDR3 nucleotides: TGCGCCAGCAGCTTGGGGGACTTCAACACTGAAGCTTTCTTT. Translating gives CASSLGDFNTEAFF.

This clonotype was seen repeatedly, ten times or more. The chain carries TRBV30 and TRBJ2-7; weak D call: TRBD1 (8 bases). CDR1 GTSNPN and CDR2 SVGIG come from the germline V gene (reference sequence). The V end lost 3 bases, the J end lost 6 bases, and 18 bases lay between the germline ends. The CDR3 sequence is 14 residues long. DNA of the CDR3: TGTGCCTGGAGGACACGGACAGGGAGGGGCGAGCAGTACTTC. It yields the protein CAWRTRTGRGEQYF.

The CDR3, as DNA: TGTGCCAGCACTCTTAGCGGGGGGGGCGGGACGTACAATGAGCAGTTCTTC. This translates into CASTLSGGGGTYNEQFF. V usage is TRBV12-3 or TRBV12-4 and J usage is TRBJ2-1, with 11 bases fitting TRBD2. There are 17 residues in the CDR3. V was pared by 7 bases and J by 4 bases, with 12 bases of the junction left unmatched.

This clonotype has a count of ten or more. The V gene is TRBV2, the J gene TRBJ1-5, with TRBD1 as a possible D gene (6 bases). V gave up 5 bases and J gave up 3 bases, with 14 bases separating them. The CDR3 is 15 amino acids. The germline gives CDR1 SNHLY, CDR2 FYNNEI. The CDR3 is CASSSTSGDNQPQHF. CDR3 DNA: TGTGCCAGCAGTTCTACATCAGGGGACAATCAGCCCCAGCATTTT.

This clonotype was counted ten times or more. The gene calls are TRBV28 and TRBJ1-1; 7 bases align to TRBD1. The CDR3 is 14 amino acids. The junction had 9 bases not matched to a gene; V was cut back by 6 bases and J by 5 bases. Per germline, CDR1 MDHEN and CDR2 SYDVKM. The CDR3 nucleotides are TGTGCCAGCAGCCACCCAGGGGGAGGTACTGAAGCTTTCTTT. Translated: CASSHPGGGTEAFF.

This clonotype was counted many times. The genes are TRBV5-6 and TRBJ2-5, with a tentative D call TRBD2 (6 bases). V was trimmed by 7 bases and J by 5 bases, leaving 15 bases between them. Germline-derived CDR1 and CDR2 are SGHDT and YYEEEE. This CDR3 region has 13 residues. The CDR3 here is CASRLVFRETQYF. CDR3 coding DNA: TGTGCCAGCCGACTAGTCTTTAGGGAGACCCAGTACTTC.

Ten or more counts support this clonotype. This sequence joins TRBV5-1 and TRBJ2-7; 7 nucleotides match TRBD1. The CDR3 covers 14 residues. The germline V gene encodes CDR1 SGHRS and CDR2 YFSETQ. V trimming: 4 bases; J trimming: 5 bases; junction bases outside the gene matches: 9. CDR3: CASSQGQDANEQYF. The DNA for the CDR3 is TGCGCCAGCAGCCAAGGACAGGACGCCAACGAGCAGTACTTC.

The genes are TRBV30 and TRBJ1-4; D not certain. V was cut by 3 bases and J by 3 bases, with 14 bases left in between. Germline lookup yields CDR1 GTSNPN and CDR2 SVGIG (reference sequence). This CDR3 comprises 15 residues. Here the CDR3 reads CAWSVLGGANEKLFF. The CDR3 DNA follows: TGTGCCTGGAGCGTACTGGGCGGAGCTAATGAAAAACTGTTTTTT.

This clonotype was picked up a small number of times. The genes are TRBV6-1 and TRBJ1-2; no clear D. Per germline, CDR1 MNHNS and CDR2 SASEGT. This CDR3 comprises 14 residues. V lost 6 bases, J lost 8 bases, and 19 bases lay in between. The CDR3 region is CASRESGTAKGYTF. Here the CDR3 DNA reads TGTGCCAGCAGAGAGTCCGGAACAGCTAAGGGCTACACCTTC.

This clonotype showed up many times. The chain couples TRBV30 to TRBJ2-7; TRBD2 might be the D (6 bases). With 6 bases removed from V and 1 base from J, the gap between germline ends came to 13 bases. The CDR3 spans 13 residues. Per germline, CDR1 GTSNPN and CDR2 SVGIG (reference sequence). The CDR3 coding sequence is TGTGCCTGCCGCCCGCGGGAATCCTACGAGCAGTACTTC. It encodes CACRPRESYEQYF.